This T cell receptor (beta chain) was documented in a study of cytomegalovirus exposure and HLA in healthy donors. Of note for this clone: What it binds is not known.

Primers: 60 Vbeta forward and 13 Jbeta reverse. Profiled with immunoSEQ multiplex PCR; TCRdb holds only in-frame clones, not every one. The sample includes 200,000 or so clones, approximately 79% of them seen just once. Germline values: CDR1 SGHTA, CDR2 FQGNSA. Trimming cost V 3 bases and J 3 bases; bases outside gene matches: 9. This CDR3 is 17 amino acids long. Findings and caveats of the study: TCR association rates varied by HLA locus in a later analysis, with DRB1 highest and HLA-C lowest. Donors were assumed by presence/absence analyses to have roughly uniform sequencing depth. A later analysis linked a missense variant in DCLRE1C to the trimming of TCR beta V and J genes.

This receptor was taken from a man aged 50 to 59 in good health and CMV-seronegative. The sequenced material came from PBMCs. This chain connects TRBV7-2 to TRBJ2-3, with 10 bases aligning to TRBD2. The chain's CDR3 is CASSFLAGAGRTDTQYF. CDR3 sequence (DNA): TGTGCCAGCAGCTTTCTAGCGGGAGCAGGAAGGACAGATACGCAGTATTTT.